Listed here is a single T cell receptor beta chain. Distinct nucleotide sequences in the sample also encode this CDR3. Extraction and reverse transcription of RNA yielded cDNA as the sequencing template. Clones were read by immunoSEQ multiplex PCR, and TCRdb kept only the in-frame ones, dropping some. The table has fewer than 200,000 clones, roughly 60% seen once. These data originate in a study of CD8+ T cells in alopecia areata. The treatment: oral pan-JAK inhibitor, 5-10 mg twice daily. Sorting of CD4+ and CD8+ T cells was performed on PBMCs. The TCR sequence derives from a human donor with alopecia areata. The sample here was CD4+ T cells sorted from blood, taken at week 24, from a patient treated with tofacitinib.

As DNA, the CDR3 is TGCAGCGTTGTTTTGGCCAGGGGGAACACTGAAGCTTTCTTT. Translated, it gives CSVVLARGNTEAFF. The chain is built from TRBV29-1 and TRBJ1-1, with D tentatively TRBD1 (6 bases). The CDR3 runs 14 residues. V gave up 4 bases and J gave up 1 base, with 13 bases separating them. Germline loops: CDR1 SQVTM, CDR2 ANQGSEA.